This T cell receptor beta chain was identified during a study of monozygotic twins with inflammatory bowel disease. Researchers used template switching to add UMIs featuring a 6-nucleotide sample barcode. No DNA is given; TCRdb re-called the 5' RACE reads and lists each CDR3 protein once. The sample holds some 440,000 distinct CDR3 sequences. The CDR3 is made up of 17 amino acids. CDR1 is DFQATT, CDR2 SNEGSKA, per germline (reference sequence). The rearrangement joins TRBV20-1 to TRBJ2-7; the D call from TCRdb, TRBD2, cannot be confirmed without DNA. This clonotype was obtained from a human donor with ulcerative colitis or Crohn's disease, or a healthy co-twin of an affected twin (not recorded which). Sequencing was carried out using blood. This chain's CDR3 is CSATGLAGGRSSYEQYF.